The 8 T cell receptor beta chains reported below all come from one sample, sequenced in a study of cytomegalovirus exposure and HLA in healthy donors. The repertoire was sequenced with immunoSEQ multiplex PCR; TCRdb's copy has only in-frame clones and lacks some. The repertoire holds fewer than 150,000 clones, with 80% to 90% as singletons. The sequenced sample consisted of PBMCs. The receptor set was obtained from a woman under 30 in good health and CMV-seropositive.

This chain uses TRBV6-5 with TRBJ1-6, with D maybe TRBD1 (5 bases). V was trimmed by 2 bases and J by 11 bases, leaving 19 bases between them. Per the germline V gene, CDR1 is MNHEY and CDR2 is SVGAGI. The CDR3 covers 16 residues. CDR3 region: CASSYNVGSRGTPLHF. The DNA for the CDR3 is TGTGCCAGCAGTTACAACGTCGGATCTAGGGGTACACCCCTCCACTTT.

The CDR3 spells CASSLGAGDEKLFF. The CDR3 DNA sequence: TGTGCCAGCAGCTTAGGGGCAGGGGACGAAAAACTGTTTTTT. V gene TRBV7-9 combines with J gene TRBJ1-4, with D perhaps matching TRBD1 (6 bases). The CDR3 sequence is 14 residues long. V lost 1 base and J 8 bases, leaving 11 bases between the germline ends. The germline V gene encodes CDR1 SEHNR and CDR2 FQNEAQ (reference sequence).

This clone was counted a few times. The J gene is TRBJ1-2, the V gene TRBV18; 7 nucleotides line up with TRBD1. J lost 6 bases, V lost 2 bases, and 6 bases had no gene match. Germline-derived CDR1 and CDR2 are KGHSH and LQKENI. CDR3 size: 14 residues. CDR3 residues: CASSPWGQLNGYTF. The CDR3 nucleotides are TGTGCCAGCTCACCATGGGGACAGCTCAATGGCTACACCTTC.

The chain carries TRBV21-1 and TRBJ1-6; the D call of TRBD1 is as the table states it, not checked on the DNA. TRBV21-1 is assigned pseudogene status. This CDR3 spans 21 amino acids. The chain's CDR3 is CASSTPRTRTGKISYNSPLHF. DNA of the CDR3: TGTGCCAGCAGCACACCCCGGACAAGGACAGGGAAGATTTCCTATAATTCACCCCTCCACTTT.

The chain uses TRBV15 and TRBJ1-1; D unresolved. Germline CDR1 LNHNV, CDR2 YYDKDF (reference sequence). Trimming took 1 base from V and 0 from J, leaving 18 bases between them. The CDR3 spans 18 residues. The CDR3 bases are TGTGCCACCAGCAGAGCATGGCGGCCCTCCCCGATGAACACTGAAGCTTTCTTT. It translates to CATSRAWRPSPMNTEAFF.

V gene TRBV4-3 combines with J gene TRBJ2-6; no clear D. CDR3 length: 17 amino acids. In germline, CDR1 is LGHNA, CDR2 YSLEER. Deletions cut 4 bases from V and 1 base from J, with 14 bases between. The CDR3 coding sequence is TGCGCCAGCAGCCTTTCCAATACTCTGTCTGGGGCCAACGTCCTGACTTTC. Its protein product is CASSLSNTLSGANVLTF.

The chain uses TRBV28 and TRBJ1-1; possibly TRBD1 for D (5 bases). The CDR3 is made up of 14 amino acids. With 5 bases removed from V and 1 base from J, the gap between germline ends came to 11 bases. In germline, CDR1 is MDHEN, CDR2 SYDVKM. CDR3 sequence (DNA): TGTGCCAGCAGTCCTTACAGGCAGAACACTGAAGCTTTCTTT. Translating gives CASSPYRQNTEAFF. The whole variable domain, filled in from reference TRBV28 and TRBJ1-1, reads DVKVTQSSRYLVKRTGEKVFLECVQDMDHENMFWYRQDPGLGLRLIYFSYDVKMKEKGDIPEGYSVSREKKERFSLILESASTNQTSMYLCASSPYRQNTEAFFGQGTRLTVV.

The table lists this clone with a count of one. V usage is TRBV11-2 and J usage is TRBJ2-7; D unclear. This CDR3 contains 13 residues. Deletions cut 0 bases from V and 4 bases from J, with 7 bases between. CDR1 is SGHAT and CDR2 is FQNNGV in the germline V gene. The DNA for the CDR3 is TGTGCCAGCAGCTTAGACAGTCTTTACGAGCAGTACTTC. It translates to CASSLDSLYEQYF.